This T cell receptor beta chain was identified in a study of identical twins' blood T cells. MiXCR was run by TCRdb on the 5' RACE reads, yielding one entry per CDR3 protein. This sample yields a few hundred thousand distinct CDR3 sequences, of which over 25% are seen a single time; about 6% belongs to the top ten. V gave up 2 bases and J gave up 8 bases, with 10 bases separating them. The CDR3 has 13 residues. Germline V lookup: CDR1 MNHEY, CDR2 SMNVEV (reference sequence). The V gene is TRBV27, the J gene TRBJ1-3; no definite D call. This receptor was obtained from a woman aged 18 to 49 in good health. Source material: PBMCs. In DNA form, the CDR3 reads TGTGCCAGCAGTTTAGTCTATGCCGACACCATATATTTT. It specifies CASSLVYADTIYF.